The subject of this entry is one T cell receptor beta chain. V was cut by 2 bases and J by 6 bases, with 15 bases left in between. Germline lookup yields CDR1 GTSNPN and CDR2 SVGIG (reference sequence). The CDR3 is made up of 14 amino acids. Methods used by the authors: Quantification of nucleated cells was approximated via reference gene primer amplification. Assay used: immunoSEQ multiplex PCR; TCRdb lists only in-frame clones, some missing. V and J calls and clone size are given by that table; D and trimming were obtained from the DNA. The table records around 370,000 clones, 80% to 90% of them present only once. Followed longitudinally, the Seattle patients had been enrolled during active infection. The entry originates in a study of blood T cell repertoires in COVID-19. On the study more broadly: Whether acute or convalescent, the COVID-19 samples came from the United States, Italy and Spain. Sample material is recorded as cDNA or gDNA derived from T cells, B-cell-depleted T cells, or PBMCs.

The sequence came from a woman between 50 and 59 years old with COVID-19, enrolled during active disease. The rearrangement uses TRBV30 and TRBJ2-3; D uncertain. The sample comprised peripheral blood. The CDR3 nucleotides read TGTGCCTGGAGTCTCCCCAGACTTGTGGATACGCAGTATTTT. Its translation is CAWSLPRLVDTQYF.